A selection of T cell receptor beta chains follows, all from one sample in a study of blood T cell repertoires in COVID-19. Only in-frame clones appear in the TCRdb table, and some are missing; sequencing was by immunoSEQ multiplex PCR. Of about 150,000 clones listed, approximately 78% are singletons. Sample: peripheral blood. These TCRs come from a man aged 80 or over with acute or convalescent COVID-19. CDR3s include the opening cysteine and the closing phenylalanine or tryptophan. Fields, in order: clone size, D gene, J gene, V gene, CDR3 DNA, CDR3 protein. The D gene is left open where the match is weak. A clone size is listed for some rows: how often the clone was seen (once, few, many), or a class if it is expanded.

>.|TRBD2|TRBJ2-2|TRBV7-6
TGTGCCAGCAGCTTAGAAGCGGGGGCCAACACCGGGGAGCTGTTTTTT
CASSLEAGANTGELFF
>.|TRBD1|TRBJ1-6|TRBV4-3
TGCGCCAGCAGCCAAGGTACAGGGGCGGCGGGTTCACCCCTCCACTTT
CASSQGTGAAGSPLHF
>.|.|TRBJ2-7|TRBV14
TGTGCCAGCAGCCAAGAGGGCAGGTTTTCCGAGCAGTACTTC
CASSQEGRFSEQYF
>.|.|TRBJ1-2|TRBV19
TGTGCCAGTAGTATAGATGGACAGCCGCCCCACTTCTATGGCTACACCTTC
CASSIDGQPPHFYGYTF
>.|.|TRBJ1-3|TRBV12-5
TGTGCTAGTGGTGAGGTTGACACCATATATTTT
CASGEVDTIYF
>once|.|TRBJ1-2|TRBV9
TGTGCCAGCAGCGTAGGTAGTAGGGGAGGCGAGGGCTACACCTTC
CASSVGSRGGEGYTF
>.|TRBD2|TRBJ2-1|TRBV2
TGTGCCAGCAGTGAACAAGGGACTAGTGTCAATGAGCAGTTCTTC
CASSEQGTSVNEQFF
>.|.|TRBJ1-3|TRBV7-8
TGTGCCAGCAGCTTTACAGGACGAACCTCTGGAAACACCATATATTTT
CASSFTGRTSGNTIYF
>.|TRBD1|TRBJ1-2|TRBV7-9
TGTGCCAGCAGCTTATTAGGCAGGGGACAGAACTATGGCTACACCTTC
CASSLLGRGQNYGYTF
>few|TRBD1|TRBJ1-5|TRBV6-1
TGTGCCAGCAGTGAGGGACAGGGGCGTCAGCCCCAGCATTTT
CASSEGQGRQPQHF
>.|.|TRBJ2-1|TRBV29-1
TGCAGCGTAACACAGCTCCTCGGGGGTGAGCAGTTCTTC
CSVTQLLGGEQFF
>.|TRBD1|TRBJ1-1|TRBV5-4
TGTGCCAGCAGCCCACGGGACAGGGGCGGTTCTGAAGCTTTCTTT
CASSPRDRGGSEAFF
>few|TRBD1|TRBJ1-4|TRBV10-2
TGCGCCAGTAAAAGACAGGGGAGGCCTAATGAAAAACTGTTTTTT
CASKRQGRPNEKLFF
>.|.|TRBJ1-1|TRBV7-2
TGTGCCAGCAGCTTACTTCGCACTGAAGCTTTCTTT
CASSLLRTEAFF
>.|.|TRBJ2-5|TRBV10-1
TGCGCCAGCAGTGAGAATAGGGGGACCGCCCAGTACTTC
CASSENRGTAQYF
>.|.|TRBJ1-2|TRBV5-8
TGTGCCAGCAGCTTTTCACAGGTCAACTATGGCTACACCTTC
CASSFSQVNYGYTF
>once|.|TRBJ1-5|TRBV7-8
TGTGCCAGCAGCTTAGTAGCAGAGCGGCTGAATCAGCCCCAGCATTTT
CASSLVAERLNQPQHF
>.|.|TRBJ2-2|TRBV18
TGTGCCAGCTCACCTACAGCCCTTCGGTCCGGGGAGCTGTTTTTT
CASSPTALRSGELFF
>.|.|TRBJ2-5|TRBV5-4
TGTGCCAGCAGCTTGGGTAGCGGCCAAGAGACCCAGTACTTC
CASSLGSGQETQYF
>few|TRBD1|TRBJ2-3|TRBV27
TGTGCCAGCAGCCCCGGCCTTGGACAGGGGGCAGATACGCAGTATTTT
CASSPGLGQGADTQYF
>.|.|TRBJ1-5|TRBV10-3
TGTGCCATTAGACAGGGCAATCAGCCCCAGCATTTT
CAIRQGNQPQHF
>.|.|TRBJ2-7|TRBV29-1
TGCAGCGTTGAACAGGGCCCCTACGAGCAGTACTTC
CSVEQGPYEQYF
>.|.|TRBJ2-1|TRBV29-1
TGCAGCGTCGGTCCCGCCGATTGGGCCCGCCCCTACAATGAGCAGTTCTTC
CSVGPADWARPYNEQFF
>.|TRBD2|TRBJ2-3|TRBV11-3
TGTGCCAGCAGCCCAGGACTAGCTTTGTTATTCACAGATACGCAGTATTTT
CASSPGLALLFTDTQYF
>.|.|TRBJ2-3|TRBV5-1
TGCGCCAGCAGCTTGGCGACAGGACGAGCAGATACGCAGTATTTT
CASSLATGRADTQYF
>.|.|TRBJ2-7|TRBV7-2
TGTGCCAGCAGCCCAGGGCTCTACGAGCAGTACTTC
CASSPGLYEQYF
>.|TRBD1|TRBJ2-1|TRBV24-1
TGTGCCACCAGGGACAGGGGACACGACAATGAGCAGTTCTTC
CATRDRGHDNEQFF
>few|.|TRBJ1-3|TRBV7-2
TGTGCCAGCAGCTTAGTCAGGGGAGGGAACACCATATATTTT
CASSLVRGGNTIYF
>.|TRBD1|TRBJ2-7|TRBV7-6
TGTGCCAGCAGCTCGGGGACAGAAAGCTCCTACGAGCAGTACTTC
CASSSGTESSYEQYF
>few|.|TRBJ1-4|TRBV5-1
TGCGCCAGTAAGGAGTTCGCAACTAATGAAAAACTGTTTTTT
CASKEFATNEKLFF
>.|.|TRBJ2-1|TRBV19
TGTGCCAGTAAGGGCGGGGGCGCCTCCGCTGAGCAGTTCTTC
CASKGGGASAEQFF
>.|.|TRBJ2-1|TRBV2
TGTGCCAGCAGCGCCGGGGTGTGGAATGAGCAGTTCTTC
CASSAGVWNEQFF
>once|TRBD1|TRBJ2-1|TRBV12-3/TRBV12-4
TGTGCCAGCAGTCAACAGGGGTCTGAGCAGTTCTTC
CASSQQGSEQFF
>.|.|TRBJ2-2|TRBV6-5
TGTGCCAGCAGTTACTCGACGGTCTCGACGGGCGGGGAGCTGTTTTTT
CASSYSTVSTGGELFF
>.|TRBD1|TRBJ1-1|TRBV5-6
TGTGCCAGCGTACGGACAGGGATGAAAAAAAGCACTGAAGCTTTCTTT
CASVRTGMKKSTEAFF
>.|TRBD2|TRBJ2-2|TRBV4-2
TGTGCCAGCAGCCTCTCGGCGCGGGGGACGAACACCGGGGAGCTGTTTTTT
CASSLSARGTNTGELFF
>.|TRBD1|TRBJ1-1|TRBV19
TGTGCCAGTAGTTCGAGGACAGGGGGCGGCTCTGAAGCTTTCTTT
CASSSRTGGGSEAFF
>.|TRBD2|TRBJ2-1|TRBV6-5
TGTGCCAGCAGGGGGGGGGTCTCCTACAATGAGCAGTTCTTC
CASRGGVSYNEQFF
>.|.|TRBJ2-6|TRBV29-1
TGCAGCGTGGGACACGGGATGGCCAACGTCCTGACTTTC
CSVGHGMANVLTF
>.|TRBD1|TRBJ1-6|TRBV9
TGTGCCAGCAGCGTAACAGGGGATAATTCACCCCTCCACTTT
CASSVTGDNSPLHF
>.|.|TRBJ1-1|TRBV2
TGTGCCAGCAGTGAAGGGGAGGGCCGTGAAGCTTTCTTT
CASSEGEGREAFF
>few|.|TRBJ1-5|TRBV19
TGTGCCAGTAGTACGAGGGCAGCAGGCTGGGATCAGCCCCAGCATTTT
CASSTRAAGWDQPQHF
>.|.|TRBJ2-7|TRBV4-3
TGCGCCAGCAGCCAAGAGGGAAGGGGCTACGAGCAGTACTTC
CASSQEGRGYEQYF
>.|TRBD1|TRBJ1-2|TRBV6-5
TGTGCCAGCAGTTACTCGGGACAGGACTATGGCTACACCTTC
CASSYSGQDYGYTF
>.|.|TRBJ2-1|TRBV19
TGTGCCAGTAGTATCGGGTCCTACAATGAGCAGTTCTTC
CASSIGSYNEQFF
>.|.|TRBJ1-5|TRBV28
TGTGCCAGCAGTTTTCGAGGTGTTGGCAATCAGCCCCAGCATTTT
CASSFRGVGNQPQHF
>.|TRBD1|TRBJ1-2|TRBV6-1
TGTGCCAGCAGTGATACGGGACAGGGGCTGTATGGCTACACCTTC
CASSDTGQGLYGYTF
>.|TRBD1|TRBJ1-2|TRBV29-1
TGCAGCGTCAACGAGGGACAGGGGCGGTATGGCTACACCTTC
CSVNEGQGRYGYTF
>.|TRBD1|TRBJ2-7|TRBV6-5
TGTGCCAGCACCTGGGACAGATCCTACGAGCAGTACTTC
CASTWDRSYEQYF
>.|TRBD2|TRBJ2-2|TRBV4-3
TGCGCCAGCAGCCTTGAGACTAGCGGGGAGGGCACCGGGGAGCTGTTTTTT
CASSLETSGEGTGELFF
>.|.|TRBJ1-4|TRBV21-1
TGTGCCAGCAGCAAAGATCCTGGGCGGGGGGGACTGACCAATGAAAAACTGTTTTTT
CASSKDPGRGGLTNEKLFF
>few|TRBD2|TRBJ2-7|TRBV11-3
TGTGCCAGCAGCTCATGGGAGGATAGCGGGGGAAGCTCCTACGAGCAGTACTTC
CASSSWEDSGGSSYEQYF
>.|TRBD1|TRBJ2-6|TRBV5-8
TGTGCCCGCTGGGACAGTATCTCTGGGGCCAACGTCCTGACTTTC
CARWDSISGANVLTF
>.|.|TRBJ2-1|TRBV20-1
TGCAGTGCTAGTACCCCCCCGGGGGAGCAGTTCTTC
CSASTPPGEQFF
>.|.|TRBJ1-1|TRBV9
TGTGCCAGCAGCGTAGGGGTCGGGGGGGTTCTCCTGAACACTGAAGCTTTCTTT
CASSVGVGGVLLNTEAFF
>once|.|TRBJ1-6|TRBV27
TGTGCCAGCAGTTCAGGGAGGAATTCACCCCTCCACTTT
CASSSGRNSPLHF
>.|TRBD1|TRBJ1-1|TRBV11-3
TGTGCCAGCAGCTTAGGGGCCCACGCTCCGGACAGGGGATGGGACACTGAAGCTTTCTTT
CASSLGAHAPDRGWDTEAFF
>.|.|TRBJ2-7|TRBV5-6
TGTGCCAGCAGCTTCACTTACAGATCATACGAGCAGTACTTC
CASSFTYRSYEQYF
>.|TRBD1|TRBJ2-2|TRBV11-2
TGTGCCAGCAGTTCGGACAGGGGCGGGGAGCTGTTTTTT
CASSSDRGGELFF
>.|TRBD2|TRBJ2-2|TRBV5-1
TGCGCCAGCAGCTTGGTCCCTAGCGGGGGTACCGGGGAGCTGTTTTTT
CASSLVPSGGTGELFF